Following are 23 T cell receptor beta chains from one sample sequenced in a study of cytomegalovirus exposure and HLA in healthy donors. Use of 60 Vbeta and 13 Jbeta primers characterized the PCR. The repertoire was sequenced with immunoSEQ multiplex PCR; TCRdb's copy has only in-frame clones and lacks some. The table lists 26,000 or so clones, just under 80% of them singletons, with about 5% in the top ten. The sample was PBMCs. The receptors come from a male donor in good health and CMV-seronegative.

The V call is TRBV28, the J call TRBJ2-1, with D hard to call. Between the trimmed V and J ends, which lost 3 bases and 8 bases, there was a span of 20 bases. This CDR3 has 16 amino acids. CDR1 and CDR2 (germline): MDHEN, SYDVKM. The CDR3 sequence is CASSLRDVRLGDEQFF. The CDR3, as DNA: TGTGCCAGCAGTTTGAGAGACGTCCGTTTAGGAGATGAGCAGTTCTTC.

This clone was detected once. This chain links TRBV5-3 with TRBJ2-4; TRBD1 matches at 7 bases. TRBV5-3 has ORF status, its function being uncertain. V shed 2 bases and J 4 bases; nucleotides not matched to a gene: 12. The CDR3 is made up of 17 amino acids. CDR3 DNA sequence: TGTGCCAGAAGCTTCACCCAATTAAAGACAGGGAAAAACATTCAGTACTTC. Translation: CARSFTQLKTGKNIQYF.

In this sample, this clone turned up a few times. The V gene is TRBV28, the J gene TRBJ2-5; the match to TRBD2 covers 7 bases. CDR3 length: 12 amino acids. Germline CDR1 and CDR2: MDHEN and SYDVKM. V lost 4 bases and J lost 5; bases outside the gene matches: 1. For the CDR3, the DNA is TGTGCCAGCAGTTACGGGAGGGAGACCCAGTACTTC. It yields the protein CASSYGRETQYF.

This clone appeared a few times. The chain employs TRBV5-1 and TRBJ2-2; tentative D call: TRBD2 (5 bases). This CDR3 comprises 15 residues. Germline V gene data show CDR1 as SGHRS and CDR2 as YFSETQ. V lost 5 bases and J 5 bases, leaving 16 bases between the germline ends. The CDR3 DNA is TGCGCCAGCAGTTCTCTAGCCCCCACAACCGGGGAGCTGTTTTTT. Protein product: CASSSLAPTTGELFF.

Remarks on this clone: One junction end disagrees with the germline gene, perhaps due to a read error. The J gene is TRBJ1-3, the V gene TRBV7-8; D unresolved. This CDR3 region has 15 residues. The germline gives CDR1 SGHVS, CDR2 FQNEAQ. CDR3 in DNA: TGTGCCGGCAGCTTAACGGGGAGGGCGGGAAACACCATATATTTT. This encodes CAGSLTGRAGNTIYF.

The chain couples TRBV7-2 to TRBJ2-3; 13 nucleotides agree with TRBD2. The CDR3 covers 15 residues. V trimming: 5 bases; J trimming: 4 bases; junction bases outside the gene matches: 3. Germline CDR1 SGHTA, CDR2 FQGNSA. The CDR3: CASSLGLAGADTQYF. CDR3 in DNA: TGTGCCAGCAGCCTCGGACTAGCGGGAGCAGATACGCAGTATTTT.

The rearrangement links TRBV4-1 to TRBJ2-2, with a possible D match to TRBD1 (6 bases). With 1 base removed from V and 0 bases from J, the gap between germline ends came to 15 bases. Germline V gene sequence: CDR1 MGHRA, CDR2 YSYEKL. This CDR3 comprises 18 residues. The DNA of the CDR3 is TGCGCCAGCAGCCAAGGACCGACCGGGACAACGAACACCGGGGAGCTGTTTTTT. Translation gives CASSQGPTGTTNTGELFF.

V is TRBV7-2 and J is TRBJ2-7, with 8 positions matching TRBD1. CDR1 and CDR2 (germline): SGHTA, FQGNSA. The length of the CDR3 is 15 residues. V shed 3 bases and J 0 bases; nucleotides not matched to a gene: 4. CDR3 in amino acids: CASSFTGGNSYEQYF. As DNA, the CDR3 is TGTGCCAGCAGCTTTACAGGGGGAAACTCCTACGAGCAGTACTTC.

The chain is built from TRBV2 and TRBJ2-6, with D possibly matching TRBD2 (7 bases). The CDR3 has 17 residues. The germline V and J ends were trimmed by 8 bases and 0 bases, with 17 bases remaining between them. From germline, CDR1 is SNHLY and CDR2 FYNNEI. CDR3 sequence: CASGRGGEPSGANVLTF. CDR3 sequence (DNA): TGTGCCAGCGGAAGGGGGGGGGAGCCCTCTGGGGCCAACGTCCTGACTTTC.

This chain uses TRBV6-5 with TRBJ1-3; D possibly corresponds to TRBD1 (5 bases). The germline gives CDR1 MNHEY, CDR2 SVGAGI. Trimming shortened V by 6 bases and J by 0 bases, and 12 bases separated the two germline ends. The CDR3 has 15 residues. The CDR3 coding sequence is TGTGCCAGCAGGCCTGACAGATTCTCTGGAAACACCATATATTTT. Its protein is CASRPDRFSGNTIYF.

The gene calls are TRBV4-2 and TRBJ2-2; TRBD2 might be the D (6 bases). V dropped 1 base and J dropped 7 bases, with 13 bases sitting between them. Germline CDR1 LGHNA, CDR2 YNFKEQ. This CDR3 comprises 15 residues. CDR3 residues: CASSQAGREVGELFF. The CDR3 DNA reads TGTGCCAGCAGCCAAGCAGGAAGGGAGGTCGGGGAGCTGTTTTTT.

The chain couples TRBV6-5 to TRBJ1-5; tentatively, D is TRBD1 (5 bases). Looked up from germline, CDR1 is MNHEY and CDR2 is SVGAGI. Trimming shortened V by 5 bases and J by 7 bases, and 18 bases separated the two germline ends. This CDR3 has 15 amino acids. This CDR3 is CASSQGSRAGQPQHF. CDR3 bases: TGTGCCAGCAGTCAGGGCTCACGAGCGGGACAGCCCCAGCATTTT.

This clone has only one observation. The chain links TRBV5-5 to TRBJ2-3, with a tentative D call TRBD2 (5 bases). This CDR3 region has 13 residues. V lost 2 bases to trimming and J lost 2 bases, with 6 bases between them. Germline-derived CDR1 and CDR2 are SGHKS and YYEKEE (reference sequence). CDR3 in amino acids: CASSFGDTDTQYF. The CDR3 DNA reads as TGTGCCAGCAGCTTCGGGGACACAGATACGCAGTATTTT.

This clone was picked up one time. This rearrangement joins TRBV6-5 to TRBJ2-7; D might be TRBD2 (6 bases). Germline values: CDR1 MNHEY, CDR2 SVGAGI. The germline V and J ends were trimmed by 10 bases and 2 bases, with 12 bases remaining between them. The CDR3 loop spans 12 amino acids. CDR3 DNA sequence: TGTGCCACCCCGGGGGTGGCCTACGAGCAGTACTTC. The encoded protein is CATPGVAYEQYF.

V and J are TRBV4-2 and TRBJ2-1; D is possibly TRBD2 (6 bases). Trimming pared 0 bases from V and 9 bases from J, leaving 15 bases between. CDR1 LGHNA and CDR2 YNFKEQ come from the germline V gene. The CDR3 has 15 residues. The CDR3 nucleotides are TGTGCCAGCAGCCAAGACACCCTAGCGCCGGGTGAGCAGTTCTTC. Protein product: CASSQDTLAPGEQFF.

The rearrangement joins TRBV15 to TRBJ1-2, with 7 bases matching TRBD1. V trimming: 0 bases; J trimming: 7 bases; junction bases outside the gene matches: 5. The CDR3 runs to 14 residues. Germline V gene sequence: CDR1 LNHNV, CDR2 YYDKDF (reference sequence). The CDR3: CATSRDQGGSGYTF. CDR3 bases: TGTGCCACCAGCAGAGATCAGGGGGGCTCTGGCTACACCTTC.

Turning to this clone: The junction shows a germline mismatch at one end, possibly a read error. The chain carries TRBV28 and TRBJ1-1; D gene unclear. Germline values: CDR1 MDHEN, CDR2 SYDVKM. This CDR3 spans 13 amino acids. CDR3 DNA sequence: TGTGCCAGCAGTCCCTATCCCGGGGAGAACTGGTCCTTT. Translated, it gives CASSPYPGENWSF.

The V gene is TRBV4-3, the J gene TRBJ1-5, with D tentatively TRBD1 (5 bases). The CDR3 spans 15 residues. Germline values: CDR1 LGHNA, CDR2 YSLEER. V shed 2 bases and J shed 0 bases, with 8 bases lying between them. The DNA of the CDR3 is TGCGCCAGCAGCCAAATCACAGGTAGCAATCAGCCCCAGCATTTT. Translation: CASSQITGSNQPQHF.

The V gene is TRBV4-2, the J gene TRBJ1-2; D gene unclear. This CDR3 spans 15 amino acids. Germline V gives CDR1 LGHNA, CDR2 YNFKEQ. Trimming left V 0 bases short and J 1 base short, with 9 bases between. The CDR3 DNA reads TGTGCCAGCAGCCAAGATCTCGCCAGTAACTATGGCTACACCTTC. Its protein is CASSQDLASNYGYTF.

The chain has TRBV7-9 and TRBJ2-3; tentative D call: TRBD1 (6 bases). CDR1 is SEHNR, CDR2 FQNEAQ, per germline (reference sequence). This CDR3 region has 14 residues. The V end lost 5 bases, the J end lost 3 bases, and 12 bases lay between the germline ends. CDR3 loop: CASSQTQGTDTQYF. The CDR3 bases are TGTGCCAGCAGCCAGACCCAGGGGACAGATACGCAGTATTTT.

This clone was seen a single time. This CDR3 reads CASSRDYLYEQYF. The CDR3 region has the DNA TGTGCCAGCAGCCGGGACTACCTTTACGAGCAGTACTTC. This rearrangement joins TRBV6-6 to TRBJ2-7; 7 bases line up with TRBD2. V shed 6 bases, J shed 4 bases, and the junction held 6 bases outside the gene matches. CDR3 length: 13 residues. Germline V gene lookup returns CDR1 MNHNY and CDR2 SVGAGI (reference sequence).

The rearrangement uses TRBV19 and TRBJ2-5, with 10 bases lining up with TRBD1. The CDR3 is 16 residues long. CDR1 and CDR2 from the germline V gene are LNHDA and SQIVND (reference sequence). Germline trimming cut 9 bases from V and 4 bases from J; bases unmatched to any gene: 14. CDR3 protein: CASGGSTGTGVETQYF. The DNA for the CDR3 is TGTGCCAGCGGGGGGAGTACGGGGACAGGGGTAGAGACCCAGTACTTC.

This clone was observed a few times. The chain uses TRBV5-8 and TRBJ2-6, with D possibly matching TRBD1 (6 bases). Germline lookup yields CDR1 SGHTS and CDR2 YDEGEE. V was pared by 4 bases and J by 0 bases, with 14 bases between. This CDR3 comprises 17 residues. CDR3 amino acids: CASSLQGGSSGANVLTF. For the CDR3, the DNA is TGTGCCAGCAGCCTACAGGGCGGAAGCTCTGGGGCCAACGTCCTGACTTTC.